The 4 T cell receptor beta chains in this list originate from one sample, sequenced in a study of cytomegalovirus exposure and HLA in healthy donors. Primers: 60 Vbeta forward and 13 Jbeta reverse. Here immunoSEQ multiplex PCR was the method, and the copy in TCRdb shows in-frame clones only, minus some. The data contain 200,000 or so clones, approximately 82% of them singletons. Sequenced material: PBMCs. These receptors originate from a young woman in good health and CMV-seropositive.

The CDR3 is CSVIVTGRREYF. For the CDR3, the DNA is TGCAGCGTCATAGTAACGGGGAGGAGGGAATACTTC. The V and J genes are TRBV29-1 and TRBJ2-4, with D possibly being TRBD2 (6 bases). Germline assignment: CDR1 SQVTM and CDR2 ANQGSEA. V lost 6 bases and J lost 16, with 22 bases in between. The CDR3 runs 12 residues.

The chain couples TRBV2 to TRBJ2-7; TRBD1 might be the D (6 bases). V was clipped by 6 bases and J by 4 bases, with 22 bases between them. The CDR3 covers 16 residues. The germline V gene encodes CDR1 SNHLY and CDR2 FYNNEI. This chain's CDR3 is CASRLGPGQDAYEQYF. The CDR3 DNA is TGTGCCAGCAGATTGGGACCGGGACAAGACGCTTACGAGCAGTACTTC. Together with reference TRBV2 and TRBJ2-7, the CDR3 gives the full variable domain: EPEVTQTPSHQVTQMGQEVILRCVPISNHLYFYWYRQILGQKVEFLVSFYNNEISEKSEIFDDQFSVERPDGSNFTLKIRSTKLEDSAMYFCASRLGPGQDAYEQYFGPGTRLTVT.

This clone was detected only a few times. The V call is TRBV7-2, the J call TRBJ2-6; 7 nucleotides line up with TRBD2. The CDR3 is 18 residues long. CDR1 and CDR2 (germline): SGHTA, FQGNSA. V gave up 0 bases and J gave up 2 bases; unmatched junction bases: 7. The CDR3 loop is CASSLAAGGWAGANVLTF. The CDR3 DNA reads TGTGCCAGCAGCTTAGCGGCCGGGGGGTGGGCTGGGGCCAACGTCCTGACTTTC.

J is TRBJ1-1 and V is TRBV2; 8 bases fit TRBD1. Germline CDR1 is SNHLY and CDR2 is FYNNEI. This CDR3 contains 13 residues. V lost 3 bases to trimming and J lost 3 bases; unmatched junction nucleotides: 0. The CDR3 region has the DNA TGTGCCAGCAGTGAGGACAGGGACACTGAAGCTTTCTTT. This codes for CASSEDRDTEAFF.